This T cell receptor beta chain appears in the sequencing data of a study of T-cell memory formation after mild COVID-19 (dated by TCRdb to the early 2020s). About the full investigation: TCR sequence clusters from the two donors were found to be largely donor specific. In a couple of donors, T-cell clones that expanded and contracted after mild COVID-19 were followed by sequencing TCRalpha and TCRbeta repertoires longitudinally. Two young, previously healthy adult volunteers, one female and one male, were included in the cohort. General conclusions and limits of the study: Balanced CD4/CD8 phenotypes were observed for clones contracting from day 15 to 85, whereas a bias towards CD4+ was observed for a second wave of clones expanding from day 15 to 37. Some responding clones were detected in pre-infection memory, suggesting pre-existing cross-reactive memory T cells joined the SARS-CoV-2 response. Contracting CD4+ clones were located mainly in the CM and EM memory subsets, whereas CD8+ clones were found to be enriched in EMRA. SARS-CoV-2 specificity was not confirmed for the second-wave clones peaking on day 37. The study covered only two mild cases, and larger cohorts including severe cases with pre-infection samples were considered necessary.

Ficoll-Paque density gradient centrifugation was the method used to isolate PBMCs. These reads were obtained on an Illumina NovaSeq 6000. TCRalpha and TCRbeta cDNA libraries were constructed by 5'RACE with constant-segment primers, with sample barcodes and unique molecular identifiers being introduced. Trizol reagent was used to extract RNA from every sample. Libraries were amplified in two PCR steps, with a second sample barcode and Illumina TruSeq adapters added in the second step. Libraries were sequenced on an Illumina NovaSeq with 2 x 150 bp paired-end reads. The authors' analysis ran thus. With migec v1.2.7, reads were demultiplexed and then collapsed into UMI-guided consensus sequences. Using mixcr v2.1.11, UMI consensuses were aligned to TRA and TRB V and J templates and then assembled into clonotypes. Expanded or contracted clonotypes were those called significant by both edgeR and NoisET, with noise models trained on biological replicates. For edgeR calls, the cutoffs were a false discovery rate-adjusted p below 0.01 and a log2 fold-change threshold of 1. As an exploratory analysis of dynamics, max-normalized trajectories of the 1000 most abundant clonotypes were examined with PCA combined with hierarchical clustering. The CD4 or CD8 phenotype of responding clones was assigned using the separately sequenced CD4+ and CD8+ repertoires. The raw public reads went through TCRdb reprocessing: fastp at Q25, MiXCR clone calling, in-frame beta chains kept. Every CDR3 protein is listed once, alongside the most common genes and DNA of its rows. Clone size and V and J calls follow TCRdb, not the original study. The sample profile shows roughly 200,000 distinct CDR3 sequences; 20% to 25% of them were found once. The top ten clones comprise 23% of the sample.

The table lists this clonotype with a few counts. Its cognate antigen has yet to be identified. One base away there is no much larger clone; base qualities are not given. From the germline V gene, CDR1 is KGHSH and CDR2 is LQKENI. A distance of 18 bases separates the germline ends of V and J, which lose 6 bases and 4 bases respectively. The CDR3 numbers 15 residues from cysteine through phenylalanine. CDR3 DNA is the only sequence kept; it has 45 bases, read in frame from the first base. The sequence is built from TRBV18 and TRBJ2-5; a tentative D call is TRBD2 (6 bases match). What was sequenced was PBMCs or a T cell subset sorted from them (not recorded which). The source of this sequence is an adult woman who had mild COVID-19 (a few samples of this study predate the infection). The sample titles of this study are shuffled in the database, so cell type and time point are left out; the donor was told from shared clones. The CDR3 region: CASSLQGPEGETQYF. The sequenced DNA: TGTGCCAGCTCCCTCCAAGGTCCGGAGGGAGAGACCCAGTACTTC.